This T cell receptor (beta chain) originates from a study of T cell repertoires in cytomegalovirus infection. This clonotype occurred a few times. TCRdb redid the calling of the reads with MiXCR, one entry per CDR3 protein. This table has about 490,000 distinct CDR3 sequences, approximately 26% appearing once. In germline, CDR1 is SEHNR, CDR2 FQNEAQ (reference sequence). CDR3 size: 20 residues. V shed 4 bases and J shed 0 bases, with 25 bases lying between them. The sample consisted of PBMCs. This clonotype originated in a human donor in good health (CMV status not recorded). Some clones in this sample may be carry-over from other donors' samples. V usage is TRBV7-9 and J usage is TRBJ2-4; D possibly uses TRBD1 or TRBD2 (7 bases each). The CDR3 coding sequence is TGTGCCAGCAGCTCGATAGGGGGGGACAGCCTAACATTAGCCAAAAACATTCAGTACTTC. Translation: CASSSIGGDSLTLAKNIQYF.